This TCR beta chain was found in a study of T cell clonotyping in hematopoietic cell transplantation. Samples: about 28 days before transplant, then days 30, 100 and 180 after. Study conclusions and caveats: Broader posttransplant TCR repertoire diversity was predicted by graft donor and pretransplant recipient Inverse Simpson Index values. After transplant, recipient diversity fell while pathologically expanded clonotypes grew through day 180. No sorting was done, leaving CD4 and CD8 contributions mixed.

Trimming cost V 3 bases and J 4 bases, with 5 bases left between them. Germline CDR1 and CDR2: MNHEY and SMNVEV (reference sequence). The CDR3 totals 12 residues. Worth noting for this clone: Its antigen is unknown.

This table comes from immunoSEQ multiplex PCR, and its TCRdb copy is limited to in-frame clones, with some not included. The data show 15,000 to 20,000 clones, with over 65% seen just once and more than 3.5% held by the top ten. The rearrangement links TRBV27 to TRBJ2-3; tentatively, D is TRBD2 (5 bases). The sequence was collected from a male patient aged 55-69 years who had an allogeneic stem cell transplant from a related donor, so the T cells may come from the graft donor. Some clones in this sample may be carry-over from other donors' samples. Sequencing used PBMCs, obtained 100 days after allogeneic stem cell transplant. Written as DNA, the CDR3 is TGTGCCAGCAGTTTTAGCGCAGATACGCAGTATTTT. Translating it yields CASSFSADTQYF.